The 14 T cell receptor beta chains reported below all come from one sample, sequenced in a study of T-cell memory formation after mild COVID-19. TCRdb analysed the 5' RACE reads with MiXCR anew, one entry per CDR3 protein. The data hold some 450,000 distinct CDR3 sequences, with around 20% observed a single time. The sequenced sample consisted of PBMCs or a T cell subset sorted from them (not recorded which). The receptors stem from an adult woman who had mild COVID-19 (a few samples of this study predate the infection). Cell type and time point are not known.

This chain connects TRBV14 to TRBJ1-3; D is undetermined. The CDR3 is 13 amino acids. Germline values: CDR1 SGHDN, CDR2 FVKESK. Trimming left V 6 bases short and J 0 bases short, with 6 bases between. The CDR3 DNA sequence: TGTGCCAGCAGGTCTTACTCTGGAAACACCATATATTTT. This translates into CASRSYSGNTIYF.

V usage is TRBV14 and J usage is TRBJ2-7; D is uncertain. Germline V gene sequence: CDR1 SGHDN, CDR2 FVKESK. Trimming removed 1 base at V and 6 bases at J, with 7 bases between. The CDR3 has 12 residues. The CDR3 DNA is TGTGCCAGCAGCCAAGTGGTTGGCGAGCAGTACTTC. Amino acids: CASSQVVGEQYF.

This clonotype was seen many times. The chain couples TRBV5-1 to TRBJ2-5, with 7 bases lining up with TRBD1. Germline lookup yields CDR1 SGHRS and CDR2 YFSETQ. This CDR3 region has 14 residues. V was pared by 0 bases and J by 7 bases, with 6 bases of the junction left unmatched. CDR3 amino acids: CASSLDGDSGTQYF. CDR3 DNA: TGCGCCAGCAGCTTGGACGGGGACAGTGGGACCCAGTACTTC.

V is TRBV14 and J is TRBJ2-2; 7 bases match TRBD1. The CDR3 has 16 residues. The V and J ends lost 4 bases and 4 bases, in that order; junction bases with no gene match: 9. Germline V gene sequence: CDR1 SGHDN, CDR2 FVKESK. The CDR3 DNA follows: TGTGCCAGCAGCCCCGACAGGGTTCTCAGCACCGGGGAGCTGTTTTTT. The encoded protein is CASSPDRVLSTGELFF.

This clonotype has more than one count but fewer than ten. The rearrangement links TRBV19 to TRBJ2-7, with 7 positions matching TRBD1. The J segment lost 7 bases and the V segment lost 0 bases, leaving 12 bases of the junction unmatched. Germline V gives CDR1 LNHDA, CDR2 SQIVND (reference sequence). The CDR3 covers 16 residues. The CDR3 protein is CASSIDRGQRVWEQYF. CDR3 sequence (DNA): TGTGCCAGTAGTATAGATCGGGGACAGAGAGTCTGGGAGCAGTACTTC.

This clonotype was seen a handful of times. This chain joins TRBV18 and TRBJ1-5; possible D gene TRBD1, 5 bases. The CDR3 has 15 amino acids. CDR1 is KGHSH and CDR2 is LQKENI in the germline V gene. The V and J ends lost 3 bases and 2 bases respectively, with 11 bases between them. CDR3 nucleotide sequence: TGTGCCAGCTCACCTTTCCAGGGCCGCAATCAGCCCCAGCATTTT. It translates to CASSPFQGRNQPQHF.

The V gene is TRBV6-5, the J gene TRBJ1-2; D not resolved. The V gene's germline CDR1 is MNHEY and CDR2 SVGAGI. Trimming cost V 0 bases and J 7 bases, with 9 bases left between them. This CDR3 region has 13 residues. The DNA of the CDR3 is TGTGCCAGCAGTTACTCGAATGGTTTTGGCTACACCTTC. The encoded protein is CASSYSNGFGYTF.

This clonotype was counted a few times. The rearrangement joins TRBV12-3 or TRBV12-4 to TRBJ2-5, with 10 positions matching TRBD2. The CDR3 runs 17 residues. V dropped 2 bases and J dropped 5; count of bases not matched to a gene: 11. The CDR3 reads CASSLQGSGGPRETQYF. CDR3 sequence (DNA): TGTGCCAGCAGTTTACAGGGTAGCGGGGGGCCACGGGAGACCCAGTACTTC.

This clonotype was found a few times. V gene TRBV4-1 combines with J gene TRBJ1-4; no firm D call. The CDR3 contains 13 residues. Trimming removed 3 bases at V and 8 bases at J, with 10 bases between. CDR1 MGHRA and CDR2 YSYEKL come from the germline V gene. The CDR3 loop reads CASSQTPGEKLFF. CDR3 bases: TGCGCCAGCAGCCAGACCCCGGGGGAAAAACTGTTTTTT.

The table lists this clonotype with a few counts. The rearrangement uses TRBV6-4 and TRBJ2-1, with 7 nucleotides matching TRBD2. V trimming: 3 bases; J trimming: 9 bases; junction bases outside the gene matches: 5. Looked up from germline, CDR1 is MRHNA and CDR2 is SNTAGT. The CDR3 length is 13 residues. The CDR3, as DNA: TGTGCCAGCAGTGATTCGGGGGAGGGTGAGCAGTTCTTC. It encodes CASSDSGEGEQFF.

This chain joins TRBV6-2 or TRBV6-3 and TRBJ2-1; a weak D match, TRBD2 (5 bases). CDR3 size: 14 residues. Germline-derived CDR1 and CDR2 are MNHEY and SVGEGT. Trimming left V 10 bases short and J 0 bases short, with 13 bases between. The CDR3 DNA is TGTGCCACTGGGCCGGGGAGCTCCTACAATGAGCAGTTCTTC. Residues: CATGPGSSYNEQFF.

A few counts support this clonotype. V and J are TRBV3-1 and TRBJ2-1; D remains unclear. CDR3 length equals 14 residues. Between the trimmed V and J ends, which lost 0 bases and 8 bases, there was a span of 11 bases. Per the germline V gene, CDR1 is LGHDT and CDR2 is YNNKEL (reference sequence). The DNA for the CDR3 is TGTGCCAGCAGCCAAGAAGTATCGCGGTATGAGCAGTTCTTC. Amino acids: CASSQEVSRYEQFF.

This clonotype was counted a few times. The chain couples TRBV4-1 to TRBJ2-1; D is unresolved. Trimming took 0 bases from V and 6 from J, leaving 15 bases between them. The CDR3 is 16 residues long. Germline V CDR1 and CDR2: MGHRA, YSYEKL. The CDR3 sequence: CASSQDRSRAFNEQFF. DNA of the CDR3: TGCGCCAGCAGCCAAGATAGATCTAGAGCCTTCAATGAGCAGTTCTTC.

The chain recombines TRBV24-1 with TRBJ2-1; D is ambiguous. Trimming pared 7 bases from V and 3 bases from J, leaving 15 bases between. The CDR3 runs to 15 residues. The V gene's germline CDR1 is KGHDR and CDR2 SFDVKD. CDR3 residues: CATSRGRKGYNEQFF. The CDR3 bases are TGTGCCACCAGCCGAGGCCGTAAGGGCTACAATGAGCAGTTCTTC.